This T cell receptor delta chain appears in the sequencing data of a study of γδ T cells in repeated Plasmodium falciparum infection. This clone was detected a few times. This DNA translates differently at residue 12 from the TCRdb protein, which is that of a much larger clone; a read error is likely, and the protein shown is the DNA's own translation. The CDR3 is 18 residues long. V lost 3 bases, J lost 0 bases, and 10 bases stayed unmatched. The germline V gene has CDR1 GEAIGNYY and CDR2 EKD. TCRdb re-called the multiplex PCR reads with CATT. The sample lists roughly 90,000 delta-chain clones, over 0.9% occurring once. Gammadelta T cells were flow-sorted from PBMC into Vgamma9/Vdelta2+ and Vdelta2-negative populations for bulk analysis.

V and J are TRDV2 and TRDJ1; 12 nucleotides align to TRDD3. TCRdb does not report a J gene; here it was assigned by matching the DNA to germline references. The sample taken for sequencing was gamma-delta T cells from blood. This clonotype was obtained from a pool of human donors (malaria-infected and uninfected, not separated). For the CDR3, the DNA is TGTGCCTGTGACTCCAAACTGGGGGATACCGGGCACACCGATAAACTCATCTTT. Its protein is CACDSKLGDTGHTDKLIF.